This T cell receptor (beta chain) was recorded in a study of identifying expanded T cells in peripheral blood (dated by TCRdb to the late 2010s). Some background on the complete study: Technical replicates were generated by sequencing separate aliquots of the same genomic DNA pool, and four replicates were compared pairwise. Results the study describes overall, beyond this receptor: Between technical replicates the binomial model flagged roughly 1.2 differentially abundant clones, whereas over about 2 weeks the binomial model flagged about 15 and over about 4 weeks approximately 20. Both the number of clones called differentially abundant and the false-positive rate were significantly reduced by the beta-binomial model across all healthy-donor time intervals. For all healthy donors, the variance in clone template counts between roughly 2-week samples rose significantly as total template count increased. The authors expected that biological variance in healthy repertoires might rise further over much longer intervals, such as months to years.

A word on this clone: Its cognate antigen has yet to be identified. No base quality information exists; no much larger clone differs at one position.

TCRbeta CDR3 regions were profiled with the immunoSEQ Assay using bias-controlled multiplex PCR amplification of genomic DNA. Processing in the source paper ran as follows. The absolute abundance of each unique TCRbeta CDR3 region was quantified after sequences were collapsed and filtered. Differential abundance was assessed using a binomial (Fisher-equivalent) model and a beta-binomial model in which time-dependent variance fitted from healthy donors was added. Clones with fewer than 5 combined templates were excluded, and clones with Benjamini-Hochberg FDR below 0.01 were called differentially abundant. Beta-binomial variance was modeled as a function of total template count across the two samples using the form v = (b*log(k)+a)^2. TCRdb mirrors the immuneACCESS table, restricted to in-frame sequences. Some clones are absent from its copies; in checked studies, under half trace to an unresolved V gene, and the reason for the others is unknown. For V, J and clone size, that table is used; D and trimming come from the DNA. This sample is represented by some 81,000 clones; 80% to 90% of them were singletons. Clones ranked in the top ten supply under 20% of the sample.

The V end loses 4 bases and the J end loses 8 bases, and a stretch of 8 bases separates them. The CDR3 has 12 amino acids, counting the end cysteine and phenylalanine. Only CDR3 DNA is held: 36 bases, read in frame from base 1. CDR1 is given as KGHSY and CDR2 as FQNENV, both from the germline V gene. No immune events such as infections were documented for the healthy donors during the collection period. Time-dependent variance in a beta-binomial model of T-cell clone differential abundance was calibrated using healthy-donor blood repertoires as a training cohort. The training cohort was composed of around ten healthy donors, 3 female and 7 male. Donor ages ranged from about 25 to 64 years, with an average of about 44 years. Whole blood, obtained from a commercial supplier, was collected from each healthy donor at three time points spaced approximately two weeks apart. For immunosequencing, genomic DNA was extracted from unsorted whole blood.

Sequencing used blood. This clonotype was sampled from a person aged 18 to 69 in good health. This sequence uses TRBV16 and TRBJ1-4; the D region possibly corresponds to TRBD1 (5 bases align). CDR3 loop: CASSRWGEKLFF. The DNA sequence follows: TGTGCCAGCAGCCGATGGGGGGAAAAACTGTTTTTT.